Below, 14 T cell receptor beta chains from the same sample are listed, as sequenced in a study of beta chain features in type 1 diabetes. Study conclusions and caveats: TCRB CDR3 length was moderately but significantly reduced in all four CD4+ subsets of Type 1 diabetes patients.

Antigens of these TCRs are unknown. The authors reverse transcribed all of the isolated RNA, so sequencing captured expressed TCRB transcripts. Libraries were prepared by immunoSEQ multiplex PCR; TCRdb keeps only in-frame clonotypes and omits some of them. The top ten hold 2% to 3% of the sample, which has tens of thousands of clones, about 50% seen once. Sequencing was performed on Tregs from blood. These receptors were obtained from a woman aged 40 to 50 with type 1 diabetes.

The J gene is TRBJ1-1, the V gene TRBV11-1; 10 bases align to TRBD1. V lost 4 bases, J lost 2 bases, and 4 bases stayed unmatched. CDR3 length: 15 residues. Germline CDR1 is SGHAT and CDR2 is FQDESV (reference sequence). In DNA form, the CDR3 reads TGTGCCAGCAGCTCCTGGACAGGGGGTAACACTGAAGCTTTCTTT. Protein product: CASSSWTGGNTEAFF.

This clone was seen a handful of times. This chain links TRBV7-3 with TRBJ1-1; 9 bases fit TRBD1. Trimming took 5 bases from V and 1 from J; bases not matched to a gene: 14. This CDR3 has 18 amino acids. Per the germline V gene, CDR1 is SGHTA and CDR2 is FQGTGA. The CDR3 here is CASSPGTGRFPGNTEAFF. For the CDR3, the DNA is TGTGCCAGCAGCCCCGGGACAGGGCGATTCCCTGGGAACACTGAAGCTTTCTTT.

This sequence joins TRBV7-3 and TRBJ1-6; the match to TRBD1 covers 7 bases. Germline V lookup: CDR1 SGHTA, CDR2 FQGTGA. The CDR3 extends over 15 amino acids. The V segment lost 5 bases and the J segment 8 bases; nucleotides outside the gene matches: 9. The CDR3 DNA is TGTGCCAGCAGCCGACAACCGGGACAGTATTCACCCCTCCACTTT. It translates to CASSRQPGQYSPLHF.

This chain joins TRBV19 and TRBJ2-1; 11 bases align to TRBD1. In germline, CDR1 is LNHDA, CDR2 SQIVND (reference sequence). CDR3 length: 14 amino acids. Trimming cost V 2 bases and J 15 bases; bases outside gene matches: 9. The CDR3 protein is CASSILGTGGTRFF. The CDR3 DNA is TGTGCCAGTAGTATACTCGGGACAGGGGGGACCCGGTTCTTC.

This clone is a singleton in its sample. The J gene is TRBJ1-3, the V gene TRBV7-2; tentatively, D is TRBD1 (5 bases). In germline, CDR1 is SGHTA, CDR2 FQGNSA. Deletions cut 3 bases from V and 8 bases from J, with 14 bases between. CDR3 length equals 14 residues. The CDR3 DNA reads TGTGCCAGCAGCTTTAGCCAGGGTCTGGACACCATATATTTT. It specifies CASSFSQGLDTIYF.

This chain connects TRBV20-1 to TRBJ2-7; D remains ambiguous. Trimming took 4 bases from V and 6 from J, leaving 7 bases between them. The germline gives CDR1 DFQATT, CDR2 SNEGSKA (reference sequence). This CDR3 is built from 10 residues. The CDR3 is CSAKSSEQYF. The CDR3 DNA is TGCAGTGCTAAGTCTAGCGAGCAGTACTTC.

The CDR3 DNA sequence: TGCGCCAGCAGCCAATCGTCGGGACAGGGGAGGTACAATGAGCAGTTCTTC. Residues: CASSQSSGQGRYNEQFF. J is TRBJ2-1 and V is TRBV5-1; 10 nucleotides line up with TRBD1. This CDR3 contains 17 residues. The trim removed 4 bases at V and 4 bases at J, leaving 11 bases unmatched. Looked up from germline, CDR1 is SGHRS and CDR2 is YFSETQ. The entire variable domain, with the rest obtained from reference TRBV5-1 and TRBJ2-1, is as follows: KAGVTQTPRYLIKTRGQQVTLSCSPISGHRSVSWYQQTPGQGLQFLFEYFSETQRNKGNFPGRFSGRQFSNSRSEMNVSTLELGDSALYLCASSQSSGQGRYNEQFFGPGTRLTVL.

The chain is built from TRBV4-3 and TRBJ1-2, with D uncertain. Germline V gene lookup returns CDR1 LGHNA and CDR2 YSLEER. There are 15 residues in the CDR3. V dropped 0 bases and J dropped 3 bases, with 11 bases sitting between them. In DNA form, the CDR3 reads TGCGCCAGCAGCCAAGAAGGAGGGTGGGACTATGGCTACACCTTC. Its translation: CASSQEGGWDYGYTF.

V is TRBV9 and J is TRBJ2-2; 7 bases line up with TRBD1. Germline V gene lookup returns CDR1 SGDLS and CDR2 YYNGEE. V gave up 3 bases and J gave up 2 bases; unmatched junction bases: 4. CDR3 length equals 15 residues. CDR3 amino acids: CASSEGAKNTGELFF. The CDR3, as DNA: TGTGCCAGCAGCGAGGGGGCGAAAAACACCGGGGAGCTGTTTTTT.

The chain couples TRBV7-9 to TRBJ1-2; D is unclear. Germline assignment: CDR1 SEHNR and CDR2 FQNEAQ (reference sequence). Trimming took off 1 base at V and 4 bases at J, with 10 bases between the two ends. The CDR3 has 14 residues. CDR3 protein: CASSLVESGYGYTF. The CDR3 DNA reads TGTGCCAGCAGCTTAGTTGAGTCGGGCTATGGCTACACCTTC.

The rearrangement joins TRBV9 to TRBJ1-3; TRBD1 might be the D (5 bases). V lost 2 bases, J lost 0 bases, and 12 bases lay in between. The germline V gene has CDR1 SGDLS and CDR2 YYNGEE. The CDR3 is 16 residues long. This CDR3 is CASSVDTLLSGNTIYF. In nucleotides, the CDR3 is TGTGCCAGCAGCGTGGACACCTTACTCTCTGGAAACACCATATATTTT.

This clone was seen only a few times. The chain is built from TRBV29-1 and TRBJ2-1; maybe TRBD1 (6 bases). V lost 6 bases to trimming and J lost 4 bases, with 10 bases between them. The CDR3 covers 12 residues. Per the germline V gene, CDR1 is SQVTM and CDR2 is ANQGSEA. The CDR3: CSVRQAYNEQFF. DNA of the CDR3: TGCAGCGTCCGACAGGCTTACAATGAGCAGTTCTTC.

The CDR3 DNA follows: TGTGCTAGTGGTTTGTCGACAGGGGGGGGGAATGAGCAGTTCTTC. Residues: CASGLSTGGGNEQFF. The chain combines TRBV12-5 with TRBJ2-1, with TRBD1 identical over 9 bases. The J segment lost 7 bases and the V segment lost 2 bases, leaving 6 bases of the junction unmatched. From germline, CDR1 is LGHNT and CDR2 FRNRAP. The CDR3 is made up of 15 amino acids.

By sample share, this clone is large. This chain uses TRBV6-1 with TRBJ2-2, with D maybe TRBD2 (6 bases). The CDR3 spans 13 residues. CDR1 is MNHNS, CDR2 SASEGT, per germline. Trimming cost V 8 bases and J 5 bases, with 12 bases left between them. The chain's CDR3 is CASDREATGELFF. The CDR3 DNA is TGTGCCAGCGATAGGGAGGCGACCGGGGAGCTGTTTTTT.